This T cell receptor (beta chain) was observed in a study of T cell clones after liver transplantation. Background on the study: A pre-transplant mixed lymphocyte reaction with TCRbeta sequencing defined graft-donor-reactive clones followed in post-transplant blood. At least one year of complete immunosuppression withdrawal without enzymes over twice normal defined tolerance. General study points: Small, mixed patient groups and varying post-transplant times limit these conclusions.

Repertoires were generated with immunoSEQ multiplex PCR, while TCRdb's copy carries only in-frame clones and drops some. This sample has roughly 19,000 clones, with roughly nine tenths found just once. With 2 bases removed from V and 7 bases from J, the gap between germline ends came to 15 bases. Germline CDR1 MDHEN, CDR2 SYDVKM. The CDR3 runs 15 residues. About this clone: Antigen: not known.

Material: CD8+ T cells from blood, obtained 46 months after liver transplant. This TCR came from a human patient who received a liver transplant. The T cells may partly be graft donor cells. This sequence joins TRBV28 and TRBJ1-3; no firm D call. Written as DNA, the CDR3 is TGTGCCAGCAGTTTACCGCGGACCGCCGGGAACACCATATATTTT. Residues: CASSLPRTAGNTIYF.